Shown below are 10 T cell receptor beta chains from a single sample sequenced in a study of blood T cells in healthy people across ages. The authors ran a second PCR of 7 to 11 cycles using a sample-barcoded 5' primer and a J-beta primer mix. One entry per CDR3 protein results from TCRdb running MiXCR on the 5' RACE reads. The profile covers some 1.5 million distinct CDR3 sequences, with 35% to 45% appearing a single time and under 5% taken by the ten largest. Source material: blood. The receptors here all came from a woman aged 18-35 years in good health.

This clonotype is a singleton in its sample. The chain carries TRBV6-2 or TRBV6-3 and TRBJ1-1, with a weak D call TRBD1 (5 bases). The CDR3 totals 13 residues. The ends were cut back, 4 bases at V and 4 bases at J, with 10 bases in the middle. The V gene's germline CDR1 is MNHEY and CDR2 SVGEGT. CDR3 coding DNA: TGTGCCAGCAGTTGGGTGAGGGGCACTGAAGCTTTCTTT. This encodes CASSWVRGTEAFF.

In regard to this clonotype: A junction end diverges from the germline sequence, so it may reflect a read error. This chain joins TRBV7-9 and TRBJ2-1; 8 bases are shared with TRBD1. The tail of the sequence fits TRBJ2-7 better, so the J call may be wrong. There are 14 residues in the CDR3. The germline V gene encodes CDR1 SEHNR and CDR2 FQNEAQ (reference sequence). The CDR3 coding sequence is TGTACCAGCAGCTTGGCCGGGACAGGCTACGAGCAGTACTTC. It encodes CTSSLAGTGYEQYF.

The V call is TRBV27, the J call TRBJ2-3; D remains ambiguous. This CDR3 has 14 amino acids. The V gene lost 5 bases and the J gene lost 1 base, with 10 bases spanning the gap. Germline V gives CDR1 MNHEY, CDR2 SMNVEV (reference sequence). This CDR3 is CASSGPSGTDTQYF. The CDR3 nucleotides are TGTGCCAGCAGTGGGCCTAGTGGCACAGATACGCAGTATTTT.

The V call is TRBV4-3, the J call TRBJ1-3; D gene uncertain. This CDR3 has 13 amino acids. Germline V lookup: CDR1 LGHNA, CDR2 YSLEER. Between the trimmed V and J ends, which lost 0 bases and 3 bases, there was a span of 3 bases. Written as DNA, the CDR3 is TGCGCCAGCAGCCAAGAGATTGGAAACACCATATATTTT. Translating it yields CASSQEIGNTIYF.

This clonotype was seen at least ten times. The genes are TRBV21-1 and TRBJ1-2; TRBD1 is the table's D call and was not checked against the DNA. TRBV21-1 is given as a pseudogene. This CDR3 spans 14 amino acids. DNA for the CDR3: TGTGCCAGCACCAAGGACAGGGGAGACTATGGCTACACCTTC. Translated, it gives CASTKDRGDYGYTF.

In regard to this clonotype: Germline and junction disagree at one end, which may indicate a read error. The chain joins TRBV7-2 to TRBJ2-3, with TRBD2 as a possible D gene (5 bases). The length of the CDR3 is 14 residues. Looked up from germline, CDR1 is SGHTA and CDR2 is FQGNSA. The CDR3, as DNA: TGTGCCGGCAGCTTCCGATCGGGGTCAGATACGCAGTATTTT. Its translation: CAGSFRSGSDTQYF.

In its sample, this clonotype was seen a few times. CDR3 coding DNA: TGCAGCGTCTCGAGGGTCGCCGAGACCCAGTACTTC. Residues: CSVSRVAETQYF. The chain couples TRBV29-1 to TRBJ2-5; tentatively, D is TRBD2 (5 bases). There are 12 residues in the CDR3. V gave up 6 bases and J gave up 5 bases, with 13 bases separating them. From germline, CDR1 is SQVTM and CDR2 ANQGSEA. Combining the CDR3 with reference TRBV29-1 and TRBJ2-5 gives the whole variable domain SAVISQKPSRDICQRGTSLTIQCQVDSQVTMMFWYRQQPGQSLTLIATANQGSEATYESGFVIDKFPISRPNLTFSTLTVSNMSPEDSSIYLCSVSRVAETQYFGPGTRLLVL.

The chain uses TRBV20-1 and TRBJ2-7; D unresolved. The V end was cut by 0 bases, the J end by 7 bases, with 19 bases between. Looked up from germline, CDR1 is DFQATT and CDR2 is SNEGSKA (reference sequence). The CDR3 consists of 15 residues. The CDR3, as DNA: TGCAGTGCTAGAGATGGGCAGCTGTTCATGAATGAGCAGTACTTC. Residues: CSARDGQLFMNEQYF.

This clonotype was counted a few times. The rearrangement uses TRBV6-5 and TRBJ2-1, with D possibly being TRBD2 (7 bases). Between the trimmed V and J ends, which lost 0 bases and 6 bases, there was a span of 12 bases. The CDR3 extends over 15 amino acids. CDR1 and CDR2 from the germline V gene are MNHEY and SVGAGI. The CDR3 nucleotides are TGTGCCAGCAGTTACTCGGCGGGGGCAATCAATGAGCAGTTCTTC. Its protein is CASSYSAGAINEQFF.

The chain joins TRBV5-1 to TRBJ2-5; no definite D call. Trimming pared 1 base from V and 3 bases from J, leaving 7 bases between. Germline V gene lookup returns CDR1 SGHRS and CDR2 YFSETQ. The CDR3 extends over 13 amino acids. CDR3 sequence reads: CASSLLGEETQYF. The CDR3 DNA follows: TGCGCCAGCAGCTTGTTAGGAGAAGAGACCCAGTACTTC.